The sequence of this TCR beta chain was determined in a study of blood T cell repertoires in COVID-19. Study details: Both acute and convalescent COVID-19 samples were obtained from the United States, Italy and Spain.

The CDR3 covers 15 residues. V dropped 2 bases and J dropped 2; count of bases not matched to a gene: 5. CDR1 is MDHEN, CDR2 SYDVKM, per germline. As originally analysed: Reference gene primer amplification gave nucleated cell count estimates. The data were produced by immunoSEQ multiplex PCR, yet TCRdb's version contains in-frame clones alone and is incomplete. The V and J calls and clone size are taken from that table; D and trimming were inferred from the DNA. The sample shows around 150,000 clones, around four fifths of them seen only once. The genes are TRBV28 and TRBJ1-2, with 7 bases lining up with TRBD1. Sequenced material: peripheral blood. This clonotype originated in a man between 70 and 80 years old with acute or convalescent COVID-19. The CDR3 DNA sequence: TGTGCCAGCAGTTTACCAGGGGGAACAAACTATGGCTACACCTTC. This translates into CASSLPGGTNYGYTF.